A selection of T cell receptor beta chains follows, all from one sample in a study of shared clonotypes between healthy human individuals. Generated by immunoSEQ multiplex PCR, the TCRdb table keeps only in-frame clones and is missing some. The table includes about 1.1 million clones, approximately 80% detected once. The source material was memory CD4+ T cells from PBMCs. The source is a man aged 18 to 30 in good health. Some clones in this sample may be carry-over from other donors' samples. Each CDR3 is given with its conserved first and last residue. The order of the fields is clone size, D gene, J gene, V gene, CDR3 protein, CDR3 DNA. The D gene is left open where the match is weak. Only some rows state a clone size, as once, few, many or a class for expanded clones.

abundance: NA; d_gene: NA; j_gene: TRBJ2-1; v_gene: TRBV27; CDR3aa: CASKIDRSSYNEQFF; CDR3nt: TGTGCCAGCAAAATAGACAGGAGCTCCTACAATGAGCAGTTCTTC
abundance: NA; d_gene: TRBD1; j_gene: TRBJ1-5; v_gene: TRBV6-5; CDR3aa: CASSRTGNQPQHF; CDR3nt: TGTGCCAGCAGTAGGACAGGGAATCAGCCCCAGCATTTT
abundance: NA; d_gene: NA; j_gene: TRBJ1-2; v_gene: TRBV2; CDR3aa: CASRPFLATGDYGYTF; CDR3nt: TGTGCCAGCAGGCCCTTCTTGGCCACGGGGGACTATGGCTACACCTTC
abundance: NA; d_gene: NA; j_gene: TRBJ2-5; v_gene: TRBV7-2; CDR3aa: CASSLEGGPWETQYF; CDR3nt: TGTGCCAGCAGCTTAGAAGGCGGACCTTGGGAGACCCAGTACTTC
abundance: NA; d_gene: TRBD1; j_gene: TRBJ2-3; v_gene: TRBV18; CDR3aa: CASSPGQGARWGTDTQYF; CDR3nt: TGTGCCAGCTCACCTGGGCAGGGGGCACGTTGGGGCACAGATACGCAGTATTTT
abundance: many; d_gene: TRBD1; j_gene: TRBJ1-4; v_gene: TRBV28; CDR3aa: CASSPDREKLFF; CDR3nt: TGTGCCAGCAGTCCGGACAGGGAAAAACTGTTTTTT
abundance: NA; d_gene: NA; j_gene: TRBJ1-3; v_gene: TRBV4-1; CDR3aa: CASSVAGAQGSGNTIYF; CDR3nt: TGCGCCAGCAGCGTCGCGGGAGCCCAGGGCTCTGGAAACACCATATATTTT
abundance: NA; d_gene: TRBD1; j_gene: TRBJ2-7; v_gene: TRBV28; CDR3aa: CASRGQGAVEQYF; CDR3nt: TGTGCCAGCAGGGGACAGGGGGCAGTCGAGCAGTACTTC
abundance: NA; d_gene: TRBD1; j_gene: TRBJ1-1; v_gene: TRBV18; CDR3aa: CASSRGQPNTEAFF; CDR3nt: TGTGCCAGCTCACGGGGACAGCCGAACACTGAAGCTTTCTTT
abundance: NA; d_gene: TRBD2; j_gene: TRBJ2-3; v_gene: TRBV10-2; CDR3aa: CASSELAGGMGTDTQYF; CDR3nt: TGCGCCAGCAGTGAGTTAGCGGGAGGGATGGGAACAGATACGCAGTATTTT
abundance: NA; d_gene: TRBD1; j_gene: TRBJ1-2; v_gene: TRBV30; CDR3aa: CAWSEHRTGGNGYTF; CDR3nt: TGTGCCTGGAGTGAACACCGAACAGGGGGTAACGGCTACACCTTC
abundance: NA; d_gene: NA; j_gene: TRBJ1-1; v_gene: TRBV2; CDR3aa: CASRATGGSTEAFF; CDR3nt: TGTGCCAGCAGAGCAACGGGGGGTAGCACTGAAGCTTTCTTT
abundance: NA; d_gene: TRBD2; j_gene: TRBJ2-1; v_gene: TRBV7-9; CDR3aa: CASSPSGTSPLGPFF; CDR3nt: TGTGCCAGCAGCCCTTCCGGGACTAGCCCCCTTGGTCCGTTCTTC
abundance: NA; d_gene: TRBD1; j_gene: TRBJ2-1; v_gene: TRBV28; CDR3aa: CATQGTGGNEQFF; CDR3nt: TGTGCCACCCAGGGGACAGGGGGGAATGAGCAGTTCTTC
abundance: NA; d_gene: TRBD1; j_gene: TRBJ1-3; v_gene: TRBV7-8; CDR3aa: CASSLVQGAVGNTIYF; CDR3nt: TGTGCCAGCAGCTTAGTACAGGGGGCCGTCGGAAACACCATATATTTT
abundance: once; d_gene: TRBD1; j_gene: TRBJ2-7; v_gene: TRBV29-1; CDR3aa: CSVGDRTGYEQYF; CDR3nt: TGCAGCGTTGGGGACAGGACGGGTTACGAGCAGTACTTC
abundance: once; d_gene: NA; j_gene: TRBJ1-1; v_gene: TRBV7-8; CDR3aa: CASTSRDGNTEAFF; CDR3nt: TGTGCCAGCACCTCCCGGGACGGGAACACTGAAGCTTTCTTT
abundance: NA; d_gene: TRBD2; j_gene: TRBJ2-7; v_gene: TRBV5-1; CDR3aa: CASSLTSGSTYEQYF; CDR3nt: TGCGCCAGCAGCCTAACTAGCGGGTCTACCTACGAGCAGTACTTC
abundance: NA; d_gene: NA; j_gene: TRBJ2-7; v_gene: TRBV7-6; CDR3aa: CASSLVRAGEEQYF; CDR3nt: TGTGCCAGCAGCTTAGTTCGGGCAGGGGAGGAGCAGTACTTC
abundance: NA; d_gene: NA; j_gene: TRBJ2-3; v_gene: TRBV11-2; CDR3aa: CASSLYRDDTQYF; CDR3nt: TGTGCCAGCAGCCTTTATCGGGACGATACGCAGTATTTT
abundance: NA; d_gene: NA; j_gene: TRBJ1-1; v_gene: TRBV25-1; CDR3aa: CASKNDRSYTEAFF; CDR3nt: TGTGCCAGCAAGAACGACAGGAGCTACACTGAAGCTTTCTTT
abundance: few; d_gene: NA; j_gene: TRBJ1-1; v_gene: TRBV11-2; CDR3aa: CASSLEANTEAFF; CDR3nt: TGTGCCAGCAGCTTAGAGGCGAACACTGAAGCTTTCTTT
abundance: few; d_gene: NA; j_gene: TRBJ1-2; v_gene: TRBV20-1; CDR3aa: CSAYNYGYTF; CDR3nt: TGCAGTGCTTATAACTATGGCTACACCTTC
abundance: NA; d_gene: NA; j_gene: TRBJ1-2; v_gene: TRBV6-1; CDR3aa: CASSESGRLGYTF; CDR3nt: TGTGCCAGCAGTGAATCCGGGCGGCTTGGCTACACCTTC
abundance: NA; d_gene: NA; j_gene: TRBJ1-6; v_gene: TRBV30; CDR3aa: CAWSGRVAYNSPLHF; CDR3nt: TGTGCCTGGAGTGGTAGGGTAGCCTATAATTCACCCCTCCACTTT
abundance: NA; d_gene: TRBD2; j_gene: TRBJ2-5; v_gene: TRBV7-2; CDR3aa: CASSLAPLAGGLFGTQYF; CDR3nt: TGTGCCAGCAGCTTAGCCCCTCTAGCGGGAGGTCTTTTCGGGACCCAGTACTTC
abundance: NA; d_gene: TRBD1; j_gene: TRBJ1-1; v_gene: TRBV5-1; CDR3aa: CASSPDRGGTEAFF; CDR3nt: TGCGCCAGCAGTCCGGACAGGGGAGGGACTGAAGCTTTCTTT
abundance: NA; d_gene: NA; j_gene: TRBJ1-2; v_gene: TRBV19; CDR3aa: CASSIGGEVYGYTF; CDR3nt: TGTGCCAGTAGTATAGGGGGCGAGGTCTATGGCTACACCTTC
abundance: NA; d_gene: NA; j_gene: TRBJ1-5; v_gene: TRBV15; CDR3aa: CATSRAGEGQPQHF; CDR3nt: TGTGCCACCAGCAGAGCTGGGGAAGGACAGCCCCAGCATTTT
abundance: NA; d_gene: TRBD2; j_gene: TRBJ2-5; v_gene: TRBV28; CDR3aa: CASSFGGRSQETQYF; CDR3nt: TGTGCCAGCAGTTTTGGCGGGAGGAGTCAAGAGACCCAGTACTTC
abundance: NA; d_gene: NA; j_gene: TRBJ1-5; v_gene: TRBV4-2; CDR3aa: CASSQDRTQAQHF; CDR3nt: TGTGCCAGCAGCCAAGATAGGACCCAAGCCCAGCATTTT
abundance: NA; d_gene: TRBD2; j_gene: TRBJ2-3; v_gene: TRBV18; CDR3aa: CASSPPRLAGDTDTQYF; CDR3nt: TGTGCCAGCTCACCACCTCGACTAGCGGGAGACACAGATACGCAGTATTTT
abundance: NA; d_gene: NA; j_gene: TRBJ1-2; v_gene: TRBV28; CDR3aa: CASSRQKPRTYGYTF; CDR3nt: TGTGCCAGCAGTCGCCAAAAACCGCGGACCTATGGCTACACCTTC
abundance: NA; d_gene: NA; j_gene: TRBJ2-6; v_gene: TRBV6-1; CDR3aa: CASARDSGANVLTF; CDR3nt: TGTGCCAGCGCGAGGGACTCTGGGGCCAACGTCCTGACTTTC
abundance: few; d_gene: TRBD1; j_gene: TRBJ1-1; v_gene: TRBV19; CDR3aa: CASSRSGLGTGTEAFF; CDR3nt: TGTGCCAGCTCACGCAGCGGGCTCGGGACAGGAACTGAAGCTTTCTTT
abundance: NA; d_gene: TRBD1; j_gene: TRBJ2-5; v_gene: TRBV5-1; CDR3aa: CASSLVDRGEETQYF; CDR3nt: TGCGCCAGCAGCTTGGTTGACAGGGGGGAAGAGACCCAGTACTTC
abundance: once; d_gene: NA; j_gene: TRBJ2-5; v_gene: TRBV7-2; CDR3aa: CASSLAPGQETQYF; CDR3nt: TGTGCCAGCAGCTTAGCCCCCGGGCAAGAGACCCAGTACTTC
abundance: NA; d_gene: NA; j_gene: TRBJ2-7; v_gene: TRBV5-8; CDR3aa: CASSFGEAYEQYF; CDR3nt: TGTGCCAGCAGCTTCGGGGAGGCCTACGAGCAGTACTTC
abundance: NA; d_gene: NA; j_gene: TRBJ2-7; v_gene: TRBV5-6; CDR3aa: CASSFGGTSYEQYF; CDR3nt: TGTGCCAGCAGCTTTGGCGGTACGAGTTACGAGCAGTACTTC